This TCR beta chain appears in the sequencing data of a study of control samples from healthy donors and cancer patients. The repertoire was sequenced with immunoSEQ multiplex PCR; TCRdb's copy has only in-frame clones and lacks some. The table has roughly 80,000 clones, approximately 90% seen once. The CDR3 has 14 amino acids. V was pared by 1 base and J by 2 bases, with 6 bases between. Germline values: CDR1 MNHNS, CDR2 SASEGT. Input material: blood. This rearrangement joins TRBV6-1 to TRBJ2-1; no firm D call. The clonotype was recovered from a woman in her forties or fifties in good health. CDR3 sequence: CASSEEQPYNEQFF. The CDR3 DNA sequence: TGTGCCAGCAGTGAAGAACAGCCCTACAATGAGCAGTTCTTC.